Given below is one T cell receptor (beta chain) in context. The data were obtained in a study of T cells in Graves' hyperthyroidism and ophthalmopathy. Amplification targeted TCR beta CDR3 regions from RNA transcripts. Primed by the HTBI set, a first-round RT-PCR was run on the TCR CDR3. Each CDR3 protein is one row after TCRdb ran MiXCR on the multiplex PCR reads. Here the sample spans some 530,000 distinct CDR3 sequences, approximately 23% being singletons. There are 13 residues in the CDR3. V was shortened by 2 bases and J by 0 bases, with 5 bases between the two germline ends. CDR1 and CDR2 from the germline V gene are DFQATT and SNEGSKA (reference sequence).

This TCR came from a woman in her 70s with Graves' ophthalmopathy. The V and J genes are TRBV20-1 and TRBJ1-3; D uncertain. The material sequenced was blood. CDR3 protein: CSARPNSGNTIYF. The CDR3 region has the DNA TGCAGTGCTAGACCGAACTCTGGAAACACCATATATTTT.